The 17 T cell receptor beta chains below come from one sample, sequenced in a study of OX40 agonist ivuxolimab in advanced cancers. The table came from immunoSEQ multiplex PCR; TCRdb's copy has only in-frame clones and leaves some out. The table records 50,000 to 60,000 clones, about four fifths of them present only once. This specimen was CD4+ or CD8+ T cells sorted from blood, taken in a trial of the OX40 agonist ivuxolimab. These receptors were collected from an adult with an advanced solid tumor such as melanoma, head and neck, liver or kidney cancer.

This rearrangement joins TRBV6-5 to TRBJ1-5, with a tentative D call TRBD1 (5 bases). With 7 bases removed from V and 3 bases from J, the gap between germline ends came to 13 bases. The germline CDR1 and CDR2 sequences are MNHEY and SVGAGI. CDR3 length: 14 amino acids. Here the CDR3 reads CASKPGTANQPQHF. The CDR3 bases are TGTGCCAGCAAACCCGGGACGGCCAATCAGCCCCAGCATTTT.

The CDR3 coding sequence is TGTGCCAGCAGTGAAGGAGGGGTGAAGGAAAAACTGTTTTTT. It encodes CASSEGGVKEKLFF. This rearrangement joins TRBV6-1 to TRBJ1-4; perhaps TRBD1 as D (5 bases). Trimming pared 1 base from V and 8 bases from J, leaving 11 bases between. The germline V gene encodes CDR1 MNHNS and CDR2 SASEGT. The CDR3 is 14 amino acids.

The rearrangement uses TRBV9 and TRBJ2-2; 7 bases map to TRBD2. The CDR3 runs to 19 residues. Losses at the gene ends were 0 bases for V and 4 bases for J; bases not matched to a gene: 15. Germline V CDR1 and CDR2: SGDLS, YYNGEE. The CDR3 bases are TGTGCCAGCAGCGTAGCTGCCTTTGGTGCGGGAGTAAGCACCGGGGAGCTGTTTTTT. It translates to CASSVAAFGAGVSTGELFF.

This chain uses TRBV18 with TRBJ1-3, with TRBD1 as a possible D gene (5 bases). Germline loops: CDR1 KGHSH, CDR2 LQKENI. The CDR3 runs to 17 residues. V gave up 2 bases and J gave up 0 bases, with 14 bases separating them. For the CDR3, the DNA is TGTGCCAGCTCACCAAGACAGCGATTGAGCTCTGGAAACACCATATATTTT. Amino acids: CASSPRQRLSSGNTIYF.

The chain couples TRBV11-2 to TRBJ2-7; 7 bases align to TRBD2. The length of the CDR3 is 13 residues. The J segment lost 4 bases and the V segment lost 0 bases, leaving 0 bases of the junction unmatched. Germline V lookup: CDR1 SGHAT, CDR2 FQNNGV. The CDR3 DNA reads as TGTGCCAGCAGCTTAGAGCGGGGGTACGAGCAGTACTTC. This gives the protein CASSLERGYEQYF.

The gene calls are TRBV19 and TRBJ1-5, with 7 bases lining up with TRBD1. This CDR3 spans 14 amino acids. Trimming cost V 3 bases and J 4 bases; bases outside gene matches: 3. Germline V gives CDR1 LNHDA, CDR2 SQIVND (reference sequence). The CDR3 protein is CASSIATGNQPQHF. CDR3 DNA sequence: TGTGCCAGTAGTATCGCGACAGGGAATCAGCCCCAGCATTTT.

The rearrangement uses TRBV5-6 and TRBJ2-5, with a tentative D call TRBD1 (7 bases). Germline V gives CDR1 SGHDT, CDR2 YYEEEE. The CDR3 contains 17 residues. With 5 bases removed from V and 4 bases from J, the gap between germline ends came to 24 bases. The chain's CDR3 is CASRNGQVLRGGETQYF. DNA for the CDR3: TGTGCCAGCAGAAATGGACAGGTTTTACGGGGAGGAGAGACCCAGTACTTC.

This sequence joins TRBV7-9 and TRBJ1-2; D is ambiguous. CDR3 length: 15 amino acids. The germline V gene has CDR1 SEHNR and CDR2 FQNEAQ (reference sequence). V shed 1 base and J shed 4 bases, with 13 bases lying between them. The CDR3 spells CASSLGAADLYGYTF. Here the CDR3 DNA reads TGTGCCAGCAGCTTAGGGGCCGCGGACCTCTATGGCTACACCTTC. The full variable domain, its missing parts supplied by reference TRBV7-9 and TRBJ1-2, is DTGVSQNPRHKITKRGQNVTFRCDPISEHNRLYWYRQTLGQGPEFLTYFQNEAQLEKSRLLSDRFSAERPKGSFSTLEIQRTEQGDSAMYLCASSLGAADLYGYTFGSGTRLTVV.

The CDR3 spells CSVGTGSGNQPQHF. The CDR3 DNA sequence: TGCAGCGTTGGGACAGGGAGCGGCAATCAGCCCCAGCATTTT. The chain uses TRBV29-1 and TRBJ1-5; 8 bases line up with TRBD1. Germline V gene data show CDR1 as SQVTM and CDR2 as ANQGSEA. The CDR3 runs 14 residues. The V segment lost 4 bases and the J segment 2 bases; nucleotides outside the gene matches: 4.

The chain joins TRBV2 to TRBJ2-7, with D perhaps TRBD2 (5 bases). This CDR3 spans 13 amino acids. From germline, CDR1 is SNHLY and CDR2 FYNNEI. Deletions cut 4 bases from V and 3 bases from J, with 10 bases between. The CDR3 DNA reads TGTGCCAGCAGTGTCCAGCGGAACTACGAGCAGTACTTC. It yields the protein CASSVQRNYEQYF.

In this sample, this clone turned up a few times. This chain links TRBV18 with TRBJ1-1; D gene ambiguous. CDR3 size: 16 residues. V gave up 3 bases and J gave up 0 bases, with 14 bases separating them. Germline values: CDR1 KGHSH, CDR2 LQKENI. CDR3 amino acids: CASSPNTGRMNTEAFF. The CDR3 region has the DNA TGTGCCAGCTCACCGAACACGGGGAGAATGAACACTGAAGCTTTCTTT.

The chain recombines TRBV7-6 with TRBJ1-6, with D possibly being TRBD1 (6 bases). This CDR3 spans 16 amino acids. Trimming stripped 5 bases from V and 4 bases from J, with 15 bases between. Germline V gene sequence: CDR1 SGHVS, CDR2 FNYEAQ. This CDR3 is CASSRQASRYNSPLHF. The CDR3 nucleotides read TGTGCCAGCAGCCGACAGGCGTCTCGTTATAATTCACCCCTCCACTTT.

The CDR3 coding sequence is TGTGCCAGCAGCTTGGCTGGTAGCGGGAGGGCTAGCGAGCAGTACTTC. Its translation: CASSLAGSGRASEQYF. The chain combines TRBV5-6 with TRBJ2-7, with 11 bases aligning to TRBD2. Germline-derived CDR1 and CDR2 are SGHDT and YYEEEE. This CDR3 is 16 amino acids long. V lost 0 bases to trimming and J lost 6 bases; unmatched junction nucleotides: 8.

The chain joins TRBV19 to TRBJ1-2, with 8 bases matching TRBD1. CDR3 size: 14 residues. The J segment lost 8 bases and the V segment lost 7 bases, leaving 12 bases of the junction unmatched. Germline lookup yields CDR1 LNHDA and CDR2 SQIVND (reference sequence). CDR3: CASTYSTGASGYTF. Here the CDR3 DNA reads TGTGCCAGTACCTATTCGACAGGGGCTAGCGGCTACACCTTC.

This chain uses TRBV2 with TRBJ2-3, with TRBD2 as a possible D gene (7 bases). The V and J ends lost 6 bases and 3 bases respectively, with 13 bases between them. Germline V CDR1 and CDR2: SNHLY, FYNNEI. The CDR3 totals 14 residues. Here the CDR3 reads CASRDRGGTDTQYF. The CDR3 nucleotides read TGTGCCAGCAGGGATAGGGGGGGGACAGATACGCAGTATTTT.

The sample holds many counts of this clone. The rearrangement links TRBV9 to TRBJ2-5; D not resolved. The germline V gene encodes CDR1 SGDLS and CDR2 YYNGEE. Trimming pared 1 base from V and 4 bases from J, leaving 14 bases between. This CDR3 has 15 amino acids. The CDR3 DNA reads TGTGCCAGCAGCGTAACCGGCTACCCTACAGAGACCCAGTACTTC. As protein: CASSVTGYPTETQYF.

This clone was counted only a few times. This chain connects TRBV11-3 to TRBJ2-5; TRBD1 or TRBD2 may be the D gene (6 bases each). The germline V gene encodes CDR1 SGHNT and CDR2 YENEEA. The CDR3 covers 14 residues. V was shortened by 5 bases and J by 9 bases, with 19 bases between the two germline ends. CDR3 bases: TGTGCCAGCAGCCCCACCGGGGGCGGAAGAGCCCAGTACTTC. This codes for CASSPTGGGRAQYF.